This is a list of T cell receptor beta chains from one sample in a study of glioma-infiltrating T cells after dendritic cell vaccination. The protocol was immunoSEQ multiplex PCR, while the TCRdb copy is restricted to in-frame clones and leaves out a portion. Counted here are approximately 100,000 clones, about four fifths occurring once; the ten biggest clones make up 10% to 15%. Sequenced here: blood, sampled before dendritic cell vaccination. These receptors came from a human donor with glioblastoma. The CDR3 runs from the conserved cysteine through the conserved F or W. D genes are given only for firm matches. Only some rows state a clone size, as once, few, many or a class for expanded clones.

D: TRBD1; J: TRBJ2-2; length: 16; V: TRBV19; size: NA; DNA: TGTGCCAGTACCCCCCTGAGGGACAGGGACACCGGGGAGCTGTTTTTT; CDR3: CASTPLRDRDTGELFF
D: TRBD1; J: TRBJ1-3; length: 16; V: TRBV7-2; size: NA; DNA: TGTGCCAGCAGCTCGGGACAGCGCCGCTCTGGAAACACCATATATTTT; CDR3: CASSSGQRRSGNTIYF
D: TRBD1; J: TRBJ2-5; length: 15; V: TRBV5-1; size: NA; DNA: TGCGCCAGCAGCCCCGGACAGGTGATAGGGGAGACCCAGTACTTC; CDR3: CASSPGQVIGETQYF
D: NA; J: TRBJ1-1; length: 12; V: TRBV6-1; size: NA; DNA: TGTGCCAGCAGTGAACGGGACTTCGAAGCTTTCTTT; CDR3: CASSERDFEAFF
D: NA; J: TRBJ1-1; length: 15; V: TRBV4-1; size: few; DNA: TGCGCCAGCAGCCAAGATCGTTATCTCTTCACTGAAGCTTTCTTT; CDR3: CASSQDRYLFTEAFF
D: NA; J: TRBJ2-4; length: 17; V: TRBV4-2; size: once; DNA: TGTGCCAGCAGCCAAGTAATAGGGAGTATGGCCAAAAACATTCAGTACTTC; CDR3: CASSQVIGSMAKNIQYF
D: NA; J: TRBJ1-3; length: 15; V: TRBV6-6; size: NA; DNA: TGTGCCAGCAGCCGAACAGGAGCCCTTGGAAACACCATATATTTT; CDR3: CASSRTGALGNTIYF
D: NA; J: TRBJ2-1; length: 15; V: TRBV7-3; size: once; DNA: TGTGCCAGCAGCTTAACAGGGGGGGACTACAATGAGCAGTTCTTC; CDR3: CASSLTGGDYNEQFF
D: TRBD1; J: TRBJ1-1; length: 17; V: TRBV7-9; size: few; DNA: TGTGCCAGCAGCCCGACTATATACCGGGGACAGGGGACTGAAGCTTTCTTT; CDR3: CASSPTIYRGQGTEAFF
D: NA; J: TRBJ1-5; length: 14; V: TRBV6-5; size: few; DNA: TGTGCCAGCAGTGATAGTTTCAGCAATCAGCCCCAGCATTTT; CDR3: CASSDSFSNQPQHF
D: TRBD1; J: TRBJ1-1; length: 15; V: TRBV5-1; size: NA; DNA: TGCGCCAGCAGCTTGGGTGGCAGGGGGCGCGAGGAAGCTTTCTTT; CDR3: CASSLGGRGREEAFF
D: NA; J: TRBJ1-2; length: 14; V: TRBV5-1; size: NA; DNA: TGCGCCAGCAGCTTGATGCCAGGGCGGTATGGCTACACCTTC; CDR3: CASSLMPGRYGYTF
D: TRBD2; J: TRBJ2-3; length: 15; V: TRBV7-2; size: medium-sized; DNA: TGTGCCAGCTGCGTTGGCGGGGGGCGGGGAGATACGCAGTATTTT; CDR3: CASCVGGGRGDTQYF
D: TRBD2; J: TRBJ2-3; length: 14; V: TRBV30; size: once; DNA: TGTGCCTGGACTAGCGGGGGTAGCACAGATACGCAGTATTTT; CDR3: CAWTSGGSTDTQYF
D: TRBD2; J: TRBJ2-1; length: 16; V: TRBV5-5; size: few; DNA: TGTGCCAGCAGCTTGAGGGCCACGGGACTAGACAATGAGCAGTTCTTC; CDR3: CASSLRATGLDNEQFF
D: TRBD1; J: TRBJ1-2; length: 15; V: TRBV4-3; size: NA; DNA: TGCGCCAGCAGCCAAGGGACAGGGATGGACTATGGCTACACCTTC; CDR3: CASSQGTGMDYGYTF
D: NA; J: TRBJ2-1; length: 15; V: TRBV19; size: NA; DNA: TGTGCCAGTAGTGCCCTCGGGGGTTCGGACAATGAGCAGTTCTTC; CDR3: CASSALGGSDNEQFF
D: NA; J: TRBJ1-6; length: 12; V: TRBV6-5; size: NA; DNA: TGTGCCAGCAGTTACCAAAATTCACCCCTCCACTTT; CDR3: CASSYQNSPLHF
D: NA; J: TRBJ2-7; length: 12; V: TRBV13; size: NA; DNA: TGTGCCAGCAGTGAGTTGCAAGACGAGCAGTACTTC; CDR3: CASSELQDEQYF
D: NA; J: TRBJ1-2; length: 13; V: TRBV6-5; size: NA; DNA: TGTGCCAGCAGGCGGGGGGTGAGGGATGGCTACACCTTC; CDR3: CASRRGVRDGYTF
D: TRBD1; J: TRBJ2-3; length: 14; V: TRBV7-6; size: NA; DNA: TGTGCCAGCAGCCAGGACAGGGGGCGGGTTACGCAGTATTTT; CDR3: CASSQDRGRVTQYF
D: NA; J: TRBJ2-3; length: 14; V: TRBV29-1; size: NA; DNA: TGCAGCGGTGGGGGCAGGGGCGGGACAGATACGCAGTATTTT; CDR3: CSGGGRGGTDTQYF
D: TRBD2; J: TRBJ2-5; length: 17; V: TRBV4-1; size: NA; DNA: TGCGCCAGCAGCCAGAGGGCTAGCGGGAACCAGGTGGAGACCCAGTACTTC; CDR3: CASSQRASGNQVETQYF
D: NA; J: TRBJ1-1; length: 13; V: TRBV11-2; size: NA; DNA: TGTGCCAGCAGTTACACCGACAGCACTGAAGCTTTCTTT; CDR3: CASSYTDSTEAFF
D: TRBD1; J: TRBJ2-5; length: 13; V: TRBV2; size: few; DNA: TGTGCCAGCAGTTGGGCAGGGGGAGAGACCCAGTACTTC; CDR3: CASSWAGGETQYF
D: NA; J: TRBJ1-5; length: 14; V: TRBV16; size: few; DNA: TGTGCCAGCAGCGAACTTACTGAGTATCAGCCCCAGCATTTT; CDR3: CASSELTEYQPQHF
D: TRBD2; J: TRBJ2-4; length: 17; V: TRBV4-1; size: few; DNA: TGCGCCAGCAGCCAAGGTCCATTGAGCGGGGGAGGATACATTCAGTACTTC; CDR3: CASSQGPLSGGGYIQYF
D: TRBD2; J: TRBJ2-4; length: 14; V: TRBV9; size: NA; DNA: TGTGCCAGCAGCCCGAGACTAGCGGAAAACATTCAGTACTTC; CDR3: CASSPRLAENIQYF
D: NA; J: TRBJ1-5; length: 18; V: TRBV30; size: NA; DNA: TGTGCCTGGCCCCGGAGGAGGGATGAGGGCTATAGCAATCAGCCCCAGCATTTT; CDR3: CAWPRRRDEGYSNQPQHF
D: NA; J: TRBJ2-7; length: 14; V: TRBV11-2; size: NA; DNA: TGTGCCAGCAGCTTTCCGCCAGGGGCCTACGAGCAGTACTTC; CDR3: CASSFPPGAYEQYF
D: NA; J: TRBJ2-4; length: 15; V: TRBV6-1; size: NA; DNA: TGTGCCAGCACCCCGGAGGGGCTGCCCAAAAAAATTCAGTACTTC; CDR3: CASTPEGLPKKIQYF
D: TRBD1; J: TRBJ1-1; length: 14; V: TRBV6-5; size: NA; DNA: TGTGCCAGCAGTTACCCAACCGGGACAGGTGAAGCTTTCTTT; CDR3: CASSYPTGTGEAFF
D: TRBD1; J: TRBJ2-1; length: 15; V: TRBV7-2; size: NA; DNA: TGTGCCAGCAGCTTAGGGGTGACAGGGGGCAATGAGCAGTTCTTC; CDR3: CASSLGVTGGNEQFF
D: NA; J: TRBJ1-1; length: 15; V: TRBV5-1; size: NA; DNA: TGCGCCAGCAGCTCCAGGACAGTCGAGAACACTGAAGCTTTCTTT; CDR3: CASSSRTVENTEAFF
D: TRBD2; J: TRBJ2-1; length: 12; V: TRBV6-5; size: few; DNA: TGTGCCAGTCGGGGGGGCAGGGGTGAGCAGTTCTTC; CDR3: CASRGGRGEQFF
D: NA; J: TRBJ2-3; length: 14; V: TRBV10-2; size: NA; DNA: TGCGCCAGCAGTGACAGGGTGAGCACAGATACGCAGTATTTT; CDR3: CASSDRVSTDTQYF
D: NA; J: TRBJ2-7; length: 13; V: TRBV7-3; size: NA; DNA: TGTGCCAGCAGCTTAGGGGGGTCCGACGAGCAGTACTTC; CDR3: CASSLGGSDEQYF
D: NA; J: TRBJ1-4; length: 15; V: TRBV4-1; size: NA; DNA: TGCGCCAGCAGCCAAACTACAGGAACTAATGAAAAACTGTTTTTT; CDR3: CASSQTTGTNEKLFF
D: TRBD1; J: TRBJ1-1; length: 12; V: TRBV4-2; size: NA; DNA: TGTGCCAGCAGCCAAGGACAGGGTTACGATTTCTTT; CDR3: CASSQGQGYDFF
D: TRBD1; J: TRBJ1-1; length: 14; V: TRBV6-1; size: NA; DNA: TGTGCCAGCAGTGAGGGACAGAAAGGGACTGAAGCTTTCTTT; CDR3: CASSEGQKGTEAFF
D: TRBD2; J: TRBJ2-5; length: 18; V: TRBV7-9; size: NA; DNA: TGTGCCAGCAGCTTAGGGCTCACTAGCGGGGGGGCTCAAGAGACCCAGTACTTC; CDR3: CASSLGLTSGGAQETQYF
D: NA; J: TRBJ1-3; length: 14; V: TRBV7-9; size: few; DNA: TGTGCCAGCAGCCCAGGTATTTCTGGAAACACCATATATTTT; CDR3: CASSPGISGNTIYF
D: TRBD2; J: TRBJ2-7; length: 19; V: TRBV27; size: NA; DNA: TGTGCCAGCAGTTTATATCCCCCGGGGACTAGCGGGGAGACCTACGAGCAGTACTTC; CDR3: CASSLYPPGTSGETYEQYF
D: TRBD2; J: TRBJ2-3; length: 14; V: TRBV11-3; size: NA; DNA: TGTGCCAGCAGCTTGGGAGGGGCCACAGATACGCAGTATTTT; CDR3: CASSLGGATDTQYF
D: NA; J: TRBJ2-3; length: 17; V: TRBV10-1; size: once; DNA: TGCGCCAGCAGTGAAAGGGTAGGGGCCCTTAGCACAGATACGCAGTATTTT; CDR3: CASSERVGALSTDTQYF
D: NA; J: TRBJ2-2; length: 15; V: TRBV7-3; size: NA; DNA: TGTGCCAGCACCCCTGTCGCGGCGAACACCGGGGAGCTGTTTTTT; CDR3: CASTPVAANTGELFF
D: TRBD2; J: TRBJ2-7; length: 15; V: TRBV19; size: NA; DNA: TGTGCCAGTAGTACAATAGCGGGACATCTCTACGAGCAGTACTTC; CDR3: CASSTIAGHLYEQYF
D: TRBD1; J: TRBJ1-2; length: 14; V: TRBV7-8; size: NA; DNA: TGTGCCAGCAGCCCTCCGGGACAGGCGTATGGCTACACCTTC; CDR3: CASSPPGQAYGYTF
D: NA; J: TRBJ2-2; length: 14; V: TRBV2; size: NA; DNA: TGTGCCAGCAGAGGGACACCGAACACCGGGGAGCTGTTTTTT; CDR3: CASRGTPNTGELFF
D: NA; J: TRBJ1-5; length: 16; V: TRBV7-8; size: NA; DNA: TGTGCCAGCAGCGTAGGCCATACACAGTGGTCCCAGCCCCAGCATTTT; CDR3: CASSVGHTQWSQPQHF
D: NA; J: TRBJ1-2; length: 15; V: TRBV7-9; size: few; DNA: TGTGCCAGCAGCCCCTCGAGGGTACCCTCTCGAGGCTACACCTTC; CDR3: CASSPSRVPSRGYTF
D: TRBD1; J: TRBJ1-4; length: 16; V: TRBV5-4; size: NA; DNA: TGTGCCAGCAGCATCGGACAGGGGGAGGCTAATGAAAAACTGTTTTTT; CDR3: CASSIGQGEANEKLFF
D: TRBD1; J: TRBJ1-2; length: 14; V: TRBV7-2; size: NA; DNA: TGTGCCAGCAGCTTCAAGACAGGGGGCGTTGGCTACACCTTC; CDR3: CASSFKTGGVGYTF
D: NA; J: TRBJ1-6; length: 13; V: TRBV5-1; size: NA; DNA: TGCGCCAGCAGAAGACAAAATAATTCACCCCTCCACTTT; CDR3: CASRRQNNSPLHF
D: TRBD2; J: TRBJ2-3; length: 17; V: TRBV11-3; size: NA; DNA: TGTGCCAGCAGCTTAGGGGCCTTAGCGGGGGGCCCAGATACGCAGTATTTT; CDR3: CASSLGALAGGPDTQYF
D: TRBD1; J: TRBJ1-4; length: 15; V: TRBV9; size: few; DNA: TGTGCCAGCAGGGAACAGGGGGATAGTAATGAAAAACTGTTTTTT; CDR3: CASREQGDSNEKLFF
D: TRBD1; J: TRBJ1-3; length: 16; V: TRBV30; size: NA; DNA: TGTGCCTGGAGTGACCCCAGGGGGCGGACCGGAAACACCATATATTTT; CDR3: CAWSDPRGRTGNTIYF
D: TRBD1; J: TRBJ1-4; length: 15; V: TRBV5-5; size: NA; DNA: TGTGCCAGCAGCTCCAGGACAGGGGGTAATGAAAAACTGTTTTTT; CDR3: CASSSRTGGNEKLFF